The sequence of this TCR beta chain was determined in a study of circulating CD8 cells and anti-PD-1 response in melanoma. Regarding this clonotype: At one of its ends the junction is not consistent with the germline gene, which may arise from a read error.

Four subsets defined by PD-1 and/or TIGIT were sorted from live CD3+CD8+TCRalphabeta+ cells. The QIAseq Immune Repertoire TCR panel built the libraries from roughly 15 ng of total RNA. In TCRdb, the reads were re-called with MiXCR into one record per CDR3 protein. The sample carries several hundred distinct CDR3 sequences, 7.9% recorded once. Germline assignment: CDR1 MNHEY and CDR2 SVGAGI. This CDR3 comprises 13 residues. The source was CD8+ T cells from PBMCs, collected at baseline or after one month of anti-PD-1 therapy (not recorded which). This chain joins TRBV6-5 and TRBJ2-3; D is uncertain. The receptor comes from a human donor with melanoma. This chain's CDR3 is CASSLQSTDTRYF. The CDR3 DNA reads as TGTGCCAGCAGTTTACAGAGCACGGATACGCGGTATTTT.